Detailed here is one T cell receptor beta chain. Germline V gene sequence: CDR1 MGHRA, CDR2 YSYEKL. V was clipped by 1 base and J by 2 bases; unmatched bases: 5. The CDR3 length is 15 residues. These data belong to a study of blood T cell repertoires in COVID-19. Study overall: From the United States, Italy and Spain came samples of acute and convalescent COVID-19. PBMCs, B-cell-depleted T cells, or T cells were the source of the cDNA or gDNA that made up the material.

Clones were read by immunoSEQ multiplex PCR, and TCRdb kept only the in-frame ones, dropping some. This sample carries around 150,000 clones, approximately 84% of them seen once, and the ten largest clones take 14%. The chain joins TRBV4-1 to TRBJ2-7; 7 bases map to TRBD2. Sequenced material: peripheral blood. This receptor was obtained from an elderly woman with acute or convalescent COVID-19. The CDR3, as DNA: TGCGCCAGCAGCCAAGCGGGCGGGAGTACCTACGAGCAGTACTTC. Protein product: CASSQAGGSTYEQYF.